These 10 T cell receptor beta chains were sequenced from one sample in a study of CD8+CD57+ T cells in acquired aplastic anemia. The study profiled TCR beta VDJ and CDR3 using genomic DNA as template. TCRdb analysed the reads with MiXCR anew, one entry per CDR3 protein. The data hold a few hundred thousand distinct CDR3 sequences, with about two thirds observed a single time. The sequencing sample was made of sorted CD4+, CD8+, or CD8+CD57+ T cells (not recorded which) from PBMCs. All receptors come from a human donor in good health, serving as a control.

This clonotype was detected only once. V usage is TRBV29-1 and J usage is TRBJ1-2, with 8 positions matching TRBD1. The CDR3 contains 13 residues. The junction had 7 bases not matched to a gene; V was cut back by 5 bases and J by 5 bases. Germline V gene sequence: CDR1 SQVTM, CDR2 ANQGSEA. CDR3 amino acids: CSVRVRQGYGYTF. The CDR3 DNA sequence: TGCAGCGTTAGAGTCAGACAGGGGTATGGCTACACCTTC.

The gene calls are TRBV24-1 and TRBJ2-1, with TRBD2 matching 10 bases. Looked up from germline, CDR1 is KGHDR and CDR2 is SFDVKD. This CDR3 has 14 amino acids. With V trimmed by 7 bases and J by 8 bases, 7 bases remained unmatched. The CDR3 region is CATREREGRDEQFF. The DNA for the CDR3 is TGTGCCACCAGGGAGCGGGAGGGCCGCGATGAGCAGTTCTTC.

The chain combines TRBV5-1 with TRBJ1-2; tentatively, D is TRBD1 (5 bases). The ends were cut back, 6 bases at V and 3 bases at J, with 15 bases in the middle. Germline V gene sequence: CDR1 SGHRS, CDR2 YFSETQ. The CDR3 loop spans 14 amino acids. For the CDR3, the DNA is TGCGCCAGCACTCTCCGCGGGGACGACTATGGCTACACCTTC. As protein: CASTLRGDDYGYTF.

The chain joins TRBV7-6 to TRBJ2-5; TRBD2 matches 9 bases. Looked up from germline, CDR1 is SGHVS and CDR2 is FNYEAQ. The V and J ends lost 5 bases and 9 bases, in that order; junction bases with no gene match: 13. This CDR3 has 15 residues. The CDR3 sequence is CASSTSGGGGVSQYF. The CDR3 DNA follows: TGTGCCAGCAGCACCTCGGGGGGCGGGGGGGTATCCCAGTACTTC. The full variable domain, in which reference TRBV7-6 and TRBJ2-5 provide the parts outside the CDR3, is GAGVSQSPRYKVTKRGQDVALRCDPISGHVSLYWYRQALGQGPEFLTYFNYEAQQDKSGLPNDRFSAERPEGSISTLTIQRTEQRDSAMYRCASSTSGGGGVSQYFGPGTRLLVL.

As for this clonotype: Germline and junction disagree at one end, which may indicate a read error. V gene TRBV11-2 combines with J gene TRBJ1-6, with D possibly TRBD1 on 6 matching bases. The CDR3 contains 15 residues. Germline V gene lookup returns CDR1 SGHAT and CDR2 FQNNGV. The CDR3 loop reads CAGSIDLTGGSPPHF. The CDR3 DNA reads TGTGCCGGCAGCATAGATCTGACAGGAGGTTCACCCCCCCACTTT.

In its sample, this clonotype was seen many times. This sequence joins TRBV2 and TRBJ2-4, with TRBD2 identical over 9 bases. The CDR3 runs to 14 residues. Looked up from germline, CDR1 is SNHLY and CDR2 is FYNNEI. V lost 8 bases, J lost 1 base, and 3 bases stayed unmatched. The CDR3, as DNA: TGTGCCAGCGAAGGACTAGCGGCCAAAAACATTCAGTACTTC. It codes for CASEGLAAKNIQYF.

As concerns this clonotype: The junction and the germline gene differ at one end; a read error may be behind it. This rearrangement joins TRBV19 to TRBJ2-5; 9 nucleotides line up with TRBD2. Germline V lookup: CDR1 LNHDA, CDR2 SQIVND (reference sequence). The CDR3 spans 14 residues. The CDR3 is CASSTGLAFGEQFF. CDR3 sequence (DNA): TGTGCCAGTAGTACTGGACTAGCGTTCGGGGAGCAGTTTTTT.

The V call is TRBV15, the J call TRBJ1-6; D gene unclear. The CDR3 extends over 15 amino acids. V dropped 0 bases and J dropped 10 bases, with 13 bases sitting between them. Germline CDR1 LNHNV, CDR2 YYDKDF (reference sequence). The CDR3 here is CATSRDSPFGSPLHF. CDR3 coding DNA: TGTGCCACCAGCAGAGATAGCCCCTTTGGGTCACCCCTCCACTTT.

J is TRBJ2-7 and V is TRBV12-5, with 7 bases that match TRBD2. Germline V CDR1 and CDR2: LGHNT, FRNRAP. V dropped 8 bases and J dropped 6; count of bases not matched to a gene: 10. This CDR3 spans 13 amino acids. CDR3 in DNA: TGTGCTAGTACCAAAATGGGAGGGAGCGAGCAGTACTTC. Encoded protein: CASTKMGGSEQYF.

V usage is TRBV11-2 and J usage is TRBJ1-1; tentative D call: TRBD1 (6 bases). There are 13 residues in the CDR3. The V and J ends lost 5 bases and 6 bases respectively, with 13 bases between them. CDR1 is SGHAT and CDR2 is FQNNGV in the germline V gene. The CDR3 here is CASSIRGEPEAFF. Here the CDR3 DNA reads TGTGCCAGCAGCATCAGGGGCGAGCCTGAAGCTTTCTTT.